The 7 T cell receptor beta chains below all came from one sample that was sequenced in a study of T-cell memory formation after mild COVID-19. In TCRdb, the 5' RACE reads were re-called with MiXCR into one record per CDR3 protein. The table shows fewer than 250,000 distinct CDR3 sequences, with 15% to 19% occurring only once. Sequencing was performed on PBMCs or a T cell subset sorted from them (not recorded which). The receptors here all came from an adult woman who had mild COVID-19 (a few samples of this study predate the infection). Cell type and time point are not known.

The rearrangement joins TRBV12-3 or TRBV12-4 to TRBJ2-3, with TRBD2 as a possible D gene (6 bases). Deletions cut 2 bases from V and 2 bases from J, with 14 bases between. The CDR3 spans 16 residues. The DNA for the CDR3 is TGTGCCAGCAGTTTACGGCCCGGGAGTGACACAGATACGCAGTATTTT. Its protein product is CASSLRPGSDTDTQYF.

Remarks on this clonotype: Given the absence of the conserved phenylalanine or tryptophan at the CDR3 end, a read error is likely. The V gene is TRBV5-6, the J gene TRBJ2-5; TRBD2 matches 7 bases. J gave up 2 bases and V 2 bases, and 12 bases lay outside the gene matches. The CDR3 sequence is 17 residues long. The germline CDR1 and CDR2 sequences are SGHDT and YYEEEE. The CDR3 spells CASSFPVMGGGQETQYL. The CDR3 coding sequence is TGTGCCAGCAGCTTCCCGGTGATGGGGGGGGGTCAAGAGACCCAGTACTTA.

This clonotype showed up many times. The chain carries TRBV4-1 and TRBJ2-1; no reliable D call. Trimming left V 1 base short and J 0 bases short, with 10 bases between. Looked up from germline, CDR1 is MGHRA and CDR2 is YSYEKL. This CDR3 comprises 16 residues. CDR3 nucleotides: TGCGCCAGCAGCCAAGTAGACATCATCTCCTACAATGAGCAGTTCTTC. Translated, it gives CASSQVDIISYNEQFF.

This clonotype was found a few times. The chain links TRBV5-1 to TRBJ2-1; 14 bases align to TRBD2. The CDR3 extends over 18 amino acids. The V segment lost 2 bases and the J segment 7 bases; nucleotides outside the gene matches: 11. Germline values: CDR1 SGHRS, CDR2 YFSETQ. The CDR3 DNA reads TGCGCCAGCAGCTTCGGGACTAGCGGGAGCTTACAAGGTAATGAGCAGTTCTTC. This sequence encodes CASSFGTSGSLQGNEQFF.

This rearrangement joins TRBV20-1 to TRBJ1-6; D uncertain. From germline, CDR1 is DFQATT and CDR2 SNEGSKA (reference sequence). This CDR3 region has 11 residues. V lost 1 base and J 9 bases, leaving 4 bases between the germline ends. For the CDR3, the DNA is TGCAGTGCTAGAGTGGGTTCACCCCTCCACTTT. It codes for CSARVGSPLHF.

In this sample, this clonotype turned up a few times. This rearrangement joins TRBV7-2 to TRBJ2-3; D is ambiguous. CDR3 length: 14 residues. The V end lost 4 bases, the J end lost 2 bases, and 10 bases lay between the germline ends. Germline CDR1 reads SGHTA; CDR2 reads FQGNSA. In DNA, the CDR3 is TGTGCCAGCAGCTACCCTGAGGACACAGATACGCAGTATTTT. It translates to CASSYPEDTDTQYF. Complete variable domain (other parts from reference TRBV7-2 and TRBJ2-3): GAGVSQSPSNKVTEKGKDVELRCDPISGHTALYWYRQSLGQGLEFLIYFQGNSAPDKSGLPSDRFSAERTGGSVSTLTIQRTQQEDSAVYLCASSYPEDTDTQYFGPGTRLTVL.

The rearrangement links TRBV29-1 to TRBJ2-3; maybe TRBD1 (6 bases). The CDR3 totals 13 residues. V lost 3 bases to trimming and J lost 5 bases, with 12 bases between them. Germline V gives CDR1 SQVTM, CDR2 ANQGSEA. This chain's CDR3 is CSVDPGQGDTQYF. For the CDR3, the DNA is TGCAGCGTTGACCCGGGACAAGGAGATACGCAGTATTTT.